In its sample, the clone carrying this TCR beta chain was seen a few times. The record originates from a study of blood T cell repertoires in COVID-19. The germline V gene has CDR1 SGHTA and CDR2 FQGNSA. This CDR3 contains 14 residues. After removal of 1 base from V and 7 bases from J, the junction contained 3 bases not matched to a gene. Generated by immunoSEQ multiplex PCR, the TCRdb table keeps only in-frame clones and is missing some. This sample has 200,000 to 250,000 clones; approximately 84% occur once, and the top ten carry under 2%. What was sequenced was peripheral blood. This sequence was found in an elderly woman with acute or convalescent COVID-19. The chain joins TRBV7-2 to TRBJ2-2, with 7 positions matching TRBD2. The CDR3 is CASSLGREGGELFF. CDR3 nucleotides: TGTGCCAGCAGCTTAGGCAGGGAGGGCGGGGAGCTGTTTTTT.